This TCR beta chain was identified during a study of T cell responses to AZD1222 COVID-19 vaccine (dated by TCRdb to 2020 to 2023). In terms of the full investigation: Because spike-specific TCR depth and breadth did not differ between the two schedules, AZD1222 recipients who got a second dose at roughly 4 weeks were pooled with those who got a second dose at roughly 12 weeks. A total of 233 trial participants underwent TCR sequencing, of whom 207 received two doses of AZD1222 and some 25 received two doses of the MenACWY control vaccine. Trial participants were enrolled into age subgroups of 18-55, 56-69 and 70-plus years, which contained 148, 28 and 57 TCR-sequenced participants, respectively. General findings and caveats noted by the study authors: Most participants were white British and females outnumbered males, and the authors suggested that clonal diversity may have been underestimated. The 56-69-year group was small, and its depth increase did not reach significance, likely because of low power. Conclusions about previously exposed vaccinees were limited because only six AZD1222 recipients were SARS-CoV-2 seropositive at baseline. The whole spike protein was spanned by vaccine-associated CD4 TCRs, and dominant responses were seen in regions 160-218 and 743-854. After two AZD1222 doses, both the breadth and the depth of spike-specific TCRs were significantly higher than at day 0 and than in MenACWY recipients. Because no samples from the day 14 peak response were available, repertoires could be characterized only after the peak T cell response. Epitopes outside the regions mutated in the B.1.351 and B.1.1.7 variants were reportedly recognized by nearly half of the unique spike-specific TCRs.

The CDR3 regions of human TCRbeta chains were subjected to immunosequencing. The paper's data handling went like this. Repertoire TCRs were matched against a reference library of SARS-CoV-2-specific TCRs generated with the MIRA antigen-specificity platform. Breadth was defined as the fraction of unique TCRs that were SARS-CoV-2-associated. Depth was defined as the fraction of total T cells that were SARS-CoV-2-associated. Each spike-specific TCR was assigned to its reactive spike region and to a CD4 or CD8 class using the MIRA data. Log10-transformed breadth and depth values were compared by one-way ANOVA with Sidak's multiple comparisons tests. Here the immuneACCESS table is served through TCRdb, limited to in-frame sequences with V and J called. Missing clones are a known gap in these copies; in checked studies unresolved V genes cover under half, and the rest lacks a known reason. V, J and clone size are those of that table, while D and trimming were read from the DNA. The sample profile shows some 200,000 clones; roughly 93% of them were found once. Approximately 0.98% of the sample comes from the top ten.

The count of this clone is one. What antigen it recognizes has not been identified. Base-call qualities are not available, and no considerably larger clone is one nucleotide away. The CDR3 numbers 15 residues from cysteine through phenylalanine. The retained sequence is limited to the CDR3, 45 bases, with the frame set at the first base. The junction carries 8 bases between V and J, which are trimmed by 0 bases and 0 bases respectively. Reading the germline V gene (reference sequence) gives CDR1 MNHEY and CDR2 SMNVEV. The time point label corresponds to: baseline before first vaccination. Vaccinee samples came from UK trials COV001 and COV002, including a single-blind randomized controlled phase 2/3 trial of AZD1222 (ChAdOx1 nCoV-19) in healthy adults. Trial participant PBMC samples were collected at day 0 and day 28 after the second dose for TCRbeta chain sequencing.

The material sequenced was peripheral blood, taken on day 0 of AZD1222 vaccination. This clonotype originated in an adult in good health. The chain couples TRBV27 to TRBJ1-2; no D gene call is confident. This receptor carries the CDR3 CASSLSGSANYGYTF. The DNA sequence reads TGTGCCAGCAGTTTATCAGGATCGGCTAACTATGGCTACACCTTC.